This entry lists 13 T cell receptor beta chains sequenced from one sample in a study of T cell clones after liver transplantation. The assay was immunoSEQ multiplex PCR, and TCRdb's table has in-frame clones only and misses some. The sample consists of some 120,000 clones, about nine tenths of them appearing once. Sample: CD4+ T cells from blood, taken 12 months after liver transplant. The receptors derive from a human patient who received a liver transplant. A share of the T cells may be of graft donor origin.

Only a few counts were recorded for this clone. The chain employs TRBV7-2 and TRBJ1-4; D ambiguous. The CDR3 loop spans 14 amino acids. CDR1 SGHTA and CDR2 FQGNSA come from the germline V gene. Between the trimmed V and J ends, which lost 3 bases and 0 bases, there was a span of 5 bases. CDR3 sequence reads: CASSFGSTNEKLFF. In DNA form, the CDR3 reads TGTGCCAGCAGCTTCGGTTCAACTAATGAAAAACTGTTTTTT.

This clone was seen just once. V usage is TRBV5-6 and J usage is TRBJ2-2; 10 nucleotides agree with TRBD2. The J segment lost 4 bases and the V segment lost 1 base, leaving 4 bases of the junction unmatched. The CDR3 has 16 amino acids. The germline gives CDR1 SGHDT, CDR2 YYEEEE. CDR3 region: CASSLIGTSVTGELFF. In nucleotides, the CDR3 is TGTGCCAGCAGCTTGATAGGGACTAGCGTCACCGGGGAGCTGTTTTTT. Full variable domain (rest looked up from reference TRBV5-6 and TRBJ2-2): DAGVTQSPTHLIKTRGQQVTLRCSPKSGHDTVSWYQQALGQGPQFIFQYYEEEERQRGNFPDRFSGHQFPNYSSELNVNALLLGDSALYLCASSLIGTSVTGELFFGEGSRLTVL.

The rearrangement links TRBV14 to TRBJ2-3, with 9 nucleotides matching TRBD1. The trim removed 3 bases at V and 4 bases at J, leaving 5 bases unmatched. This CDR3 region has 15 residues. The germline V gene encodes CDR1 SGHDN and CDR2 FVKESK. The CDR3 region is CASSHGQGFSDTQYF. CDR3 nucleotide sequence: TGTGCCAGCAGCCATGGACAGGGGTTTTCAGATACGCAGTATTTT.

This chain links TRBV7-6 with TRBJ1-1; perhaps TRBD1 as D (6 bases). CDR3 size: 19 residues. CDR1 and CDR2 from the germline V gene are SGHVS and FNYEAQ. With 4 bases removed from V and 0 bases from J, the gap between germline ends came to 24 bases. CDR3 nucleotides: TGTGCCAGCAGCTCACGTGGCGGGCAGGGGCGAGGGTTGAACACTGAAGCTTTCTTT. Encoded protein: CASSSRGGQGRGLNTEAFF.

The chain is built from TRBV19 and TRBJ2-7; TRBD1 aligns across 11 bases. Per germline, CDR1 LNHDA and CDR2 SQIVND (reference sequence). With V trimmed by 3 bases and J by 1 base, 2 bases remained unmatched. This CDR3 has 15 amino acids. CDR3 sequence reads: CASSMGTGGSYEQYF. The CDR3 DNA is TGTGCCAGTAGTATGGGGACAGGGGGATCCTACGAGCAGTACTTC.

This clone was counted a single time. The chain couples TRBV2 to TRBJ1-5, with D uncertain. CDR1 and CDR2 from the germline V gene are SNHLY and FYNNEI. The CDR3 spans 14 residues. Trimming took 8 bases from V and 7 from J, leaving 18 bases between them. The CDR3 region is CASVRGGRGQPQHF. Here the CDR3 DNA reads TGTGCCAGCGTCCGCGGAGGGCGAGGCCAGCCCCAGCATTTT.

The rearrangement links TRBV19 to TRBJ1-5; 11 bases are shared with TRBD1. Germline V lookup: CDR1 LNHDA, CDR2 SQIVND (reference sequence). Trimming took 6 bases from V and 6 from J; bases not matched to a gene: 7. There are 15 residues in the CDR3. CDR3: CASRTGQGVGQPQHF. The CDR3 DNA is TGTGCCAGTAGGACGGGACAGGGGGTAGGTCAGCCCCAGCATTTT.

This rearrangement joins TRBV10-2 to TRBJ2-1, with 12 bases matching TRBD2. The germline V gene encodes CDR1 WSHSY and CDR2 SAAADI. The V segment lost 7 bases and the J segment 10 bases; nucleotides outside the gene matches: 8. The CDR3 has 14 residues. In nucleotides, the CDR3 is TGCGCCAGCAAACTAGCGGGAGGCTTGGGAGAGCAGTTCTTC. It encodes CASKLAGGLGEQFF.

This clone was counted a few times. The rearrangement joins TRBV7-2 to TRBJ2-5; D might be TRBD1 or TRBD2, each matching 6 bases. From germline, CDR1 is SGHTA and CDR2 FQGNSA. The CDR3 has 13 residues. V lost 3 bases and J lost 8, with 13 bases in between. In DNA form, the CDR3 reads TGTGCCAGCAGCTTTACAGGGCGGGGAACCCAGTACTTC. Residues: CASSFTGRGTQYF.

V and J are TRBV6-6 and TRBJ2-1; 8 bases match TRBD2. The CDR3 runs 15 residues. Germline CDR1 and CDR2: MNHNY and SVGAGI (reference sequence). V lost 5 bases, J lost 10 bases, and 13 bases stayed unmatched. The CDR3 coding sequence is TGTGCCAGCAGTACCCCTAGAGCGGGAGTTAACGAGCAGTTCTTC. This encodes CASSTPRAGVNEQFF.

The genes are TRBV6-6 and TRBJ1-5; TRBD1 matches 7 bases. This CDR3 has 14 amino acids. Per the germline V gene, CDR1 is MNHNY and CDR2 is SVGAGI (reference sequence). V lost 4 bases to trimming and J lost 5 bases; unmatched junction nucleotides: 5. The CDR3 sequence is CASSSDRVDQPQHF. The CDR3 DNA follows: TGTGCCAGCAGTTCTGACAGGGTCGATCAGCCCCAGCATTTT.

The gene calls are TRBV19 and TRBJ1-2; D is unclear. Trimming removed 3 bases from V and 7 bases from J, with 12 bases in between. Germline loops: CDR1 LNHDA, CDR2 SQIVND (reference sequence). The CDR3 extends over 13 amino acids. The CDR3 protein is CASSIPPDPGYTF. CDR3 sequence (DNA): TGTGCCAGTAGTATCCCCCCTGATCCTGGCTACACCTTC.

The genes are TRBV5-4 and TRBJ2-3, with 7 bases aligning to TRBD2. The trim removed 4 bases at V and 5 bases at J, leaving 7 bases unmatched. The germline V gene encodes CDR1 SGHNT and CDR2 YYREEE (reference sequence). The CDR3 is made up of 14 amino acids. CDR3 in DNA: TGTGCCAGCAGCAGTCGGGAGGATCAAGATACGCAGTATTTT. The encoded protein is CASSSREDQDTQYF.